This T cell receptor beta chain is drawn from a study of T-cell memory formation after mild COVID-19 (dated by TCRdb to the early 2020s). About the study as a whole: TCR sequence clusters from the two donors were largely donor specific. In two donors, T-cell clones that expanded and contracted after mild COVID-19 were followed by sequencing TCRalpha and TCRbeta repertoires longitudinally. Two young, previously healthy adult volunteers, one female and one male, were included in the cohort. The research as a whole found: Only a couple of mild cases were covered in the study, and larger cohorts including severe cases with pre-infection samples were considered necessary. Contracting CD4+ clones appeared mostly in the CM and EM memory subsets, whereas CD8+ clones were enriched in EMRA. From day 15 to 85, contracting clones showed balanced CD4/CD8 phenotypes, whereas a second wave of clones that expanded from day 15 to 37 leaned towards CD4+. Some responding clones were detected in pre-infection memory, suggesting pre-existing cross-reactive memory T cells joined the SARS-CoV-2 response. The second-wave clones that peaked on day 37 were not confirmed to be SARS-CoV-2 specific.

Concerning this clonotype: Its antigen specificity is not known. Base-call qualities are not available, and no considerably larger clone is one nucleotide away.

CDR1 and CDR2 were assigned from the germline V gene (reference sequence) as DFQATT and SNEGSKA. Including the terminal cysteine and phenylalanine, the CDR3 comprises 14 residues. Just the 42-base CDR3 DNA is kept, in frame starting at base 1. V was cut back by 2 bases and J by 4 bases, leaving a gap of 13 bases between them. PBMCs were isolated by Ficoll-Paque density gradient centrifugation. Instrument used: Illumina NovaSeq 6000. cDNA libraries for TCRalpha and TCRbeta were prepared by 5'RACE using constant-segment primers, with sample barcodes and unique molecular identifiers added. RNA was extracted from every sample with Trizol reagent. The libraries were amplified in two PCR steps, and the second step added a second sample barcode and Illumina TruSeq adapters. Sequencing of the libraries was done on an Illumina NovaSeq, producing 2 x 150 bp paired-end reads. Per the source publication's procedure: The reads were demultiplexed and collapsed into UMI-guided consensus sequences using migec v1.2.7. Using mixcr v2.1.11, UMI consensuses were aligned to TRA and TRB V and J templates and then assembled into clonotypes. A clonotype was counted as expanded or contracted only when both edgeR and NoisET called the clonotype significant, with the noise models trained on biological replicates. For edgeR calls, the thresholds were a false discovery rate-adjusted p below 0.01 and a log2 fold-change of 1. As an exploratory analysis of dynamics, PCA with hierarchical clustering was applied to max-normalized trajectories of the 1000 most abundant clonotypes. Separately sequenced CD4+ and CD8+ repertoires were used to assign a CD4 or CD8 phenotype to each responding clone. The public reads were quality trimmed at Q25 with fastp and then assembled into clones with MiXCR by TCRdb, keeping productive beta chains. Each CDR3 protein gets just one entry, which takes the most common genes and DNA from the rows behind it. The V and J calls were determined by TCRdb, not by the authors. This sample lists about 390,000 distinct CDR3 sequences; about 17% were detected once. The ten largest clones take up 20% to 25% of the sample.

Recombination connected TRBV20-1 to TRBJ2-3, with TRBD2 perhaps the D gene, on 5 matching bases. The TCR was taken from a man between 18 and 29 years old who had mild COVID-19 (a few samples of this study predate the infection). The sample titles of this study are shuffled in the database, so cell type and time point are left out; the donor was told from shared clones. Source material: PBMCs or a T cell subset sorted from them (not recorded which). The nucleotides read TGCAGTGCTAGATATTTCCTAGCTGCAGATACGCAGTATTTT. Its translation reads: CSARYFLAADTQYF.